This record concerns one T cell receptor (beta chain) sequence. Its target is unknown. Orbital computed tomography and thyroid ultrasound, together with serum TRAb and thyroxine and clinical symptoms, were used for diagnoses. Fresh peripheral blood, around 11 ml of it, supplied the PBMCs. From RNA transcripts, TCR beta CDR3 regions were amplified. During a first-round RT-PCR of the TCR CDR3, the HTBI primer set was used. TCRdb fed the multiplex PCR reads into MiXCR, producing one record per CDR3 protein. The sample has about 530,000 distinct CDR3 sequences; roughly a sixth are singletons. The germline V and J ends were trimmed by 0 bases and 7 bases, with 8 bases remaining between them. The CDR3 spans 13 residues. CDR1 SGDLS and CDR2 YYNGEE come from the germline V gene. These data originate in a study of T cells in Graves' hyperthyroidism and ophthalmopathy. Study at large: Peripheral blood collection took place at initial diagnosis, before any treatment. Overall study results and limits: In the analysis, a 13 V-J model separated ophthalmopathy from stable hyperthyroidism.

The receptor's source is a woman aged 18-30 years with Graves' ophthalmopathy. The material sequenced was blood. J is TRBJ2-1 and V is TRBV9; no clear D gene. CDR3 nucleotides: TGTGCCAGCAGCGTAGGTGGAGAAAATGAGCAGTTCTTC. Protein: CASSVGGENEQFF.